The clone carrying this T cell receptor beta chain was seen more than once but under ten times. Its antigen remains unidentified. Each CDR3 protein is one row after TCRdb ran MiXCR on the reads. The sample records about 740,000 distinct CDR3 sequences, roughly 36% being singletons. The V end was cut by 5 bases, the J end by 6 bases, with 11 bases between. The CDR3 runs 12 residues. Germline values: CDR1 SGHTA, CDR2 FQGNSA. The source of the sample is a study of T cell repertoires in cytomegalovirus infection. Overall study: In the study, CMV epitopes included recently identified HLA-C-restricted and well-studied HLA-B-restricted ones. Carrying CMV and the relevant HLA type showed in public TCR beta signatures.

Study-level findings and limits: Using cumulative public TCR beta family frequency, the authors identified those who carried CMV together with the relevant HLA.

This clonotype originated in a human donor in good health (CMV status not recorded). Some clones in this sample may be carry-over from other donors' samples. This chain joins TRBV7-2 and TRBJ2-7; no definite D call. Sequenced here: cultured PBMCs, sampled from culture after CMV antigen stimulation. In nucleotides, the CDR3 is TGTGCCAGCAGCCTCTTCCAACTCGAGCAGTACTTC. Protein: CASSLFQLEQYF.